The source of this T cell receptor (beta chain) is a study of blood T cells in healthy people across ages. Study conclusions and caveats: Comparison with aged donors showed that long-lived donors had more naive CD4+ cells and higher diversity.

Germline V gene data show CDR1 as MNHEY and CDR2 as SVGAGI. Trimming pared 11 bases from V and 5 bases from J, leaving 13 bases between. CDR3 length equals 12 residues. There are a few counts of this clonotype. The antigen is unknown. PCR was performed a second time for about 6 to 12 cycles using a sample-barcoded 5' primer and a J-beta primer mix. TCRdb reanalysed the 5' RACE reads using MiXCR and keeps one entry per CDR3 protein. The sample has fewer than 950,000 distinct CDR3 sequences, less than 70% seen once. The chain joins TRBV6-5 to TRBJ1-5; tentatively, D is TRBD1 (6 bases). The TCR sequence derives from a man older than 75 in good health. Material: blood. CDR3 bases: TGTGCCTCAGGGGAGTTAGATCAGCCCCAGCATTTT. Translating it yields CASGELDQPQHF.